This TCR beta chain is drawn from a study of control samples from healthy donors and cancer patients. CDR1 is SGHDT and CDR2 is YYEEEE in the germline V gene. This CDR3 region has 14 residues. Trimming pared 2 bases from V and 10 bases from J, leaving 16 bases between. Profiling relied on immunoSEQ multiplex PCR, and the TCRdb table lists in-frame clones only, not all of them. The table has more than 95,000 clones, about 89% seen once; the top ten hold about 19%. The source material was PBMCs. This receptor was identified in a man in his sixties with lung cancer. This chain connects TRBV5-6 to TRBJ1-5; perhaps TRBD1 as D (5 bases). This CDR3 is CASSLPPAGQPQHF. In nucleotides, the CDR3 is TGTGCCAGCAGCTTACCTCCGGCAGGGCAACCCCAGCATTTT.